This T cell receptor beta chain originates from a study of T-cell memory formation after mild COVID-19. Study in general: TCR clusters mostly belonged to single donors.

Employing constant-segment primers, 5'RACE generated TCR alpha and TCR beta cDNA libraries bearing sample barcodes and UMIs. TCRdb fed the 5' RACE reads into MiXCR, producing one record per CDR3 protein. This table holds fewer than 550,000 distinct CDR3 sequences, around 20% found once. General study results and limits: CD4+ contracting clones lay mainly in CM and EM, CD8+ ones in EMRA.

For this clonotype: Its antigen is as yet unknown.

This TCR derives from an adult woman who had mild COVID-19 (a few samples of this study predate the infection). Cell type and time point are not known. Sample: PBMCs or a T cell subset sorted from them (not recorded which).

CDR3 loop: CASGVTVDTEAFF. The CDR3, as DNA: TGTGCCAGCGGTGTAACAGTAGACACTGAAGCTTTCTTT. This rearrangement joins TRBV7-3 to TRBJ1-1; no reliable D call. Germline V gene lookup returns CDR1 SGHTA and CDR2 FQGTGA. This CDR3 has 13 amino acids. The V end lost 8 bases, the J end lost 3 bases, and 13 bases lay between the germline ends.